A selection of T cell receptor beta chains follows, all from one sample in a study of post-analysis software for immune sequencing data. Each CDR3 protein gets one entry after TCRdb re-called the PCR reads with MiXCR. The sample contains fewer than 600,000 distinct CDR3 sequences, 45% of which appear only once. Sequencing was done on a sample of blood. The receptors here all came from a girl aged 5 to 17 with multiple sclerosis. CDR3s include the opening cysteine and the closing phenylalanine or tryptophan. A D gene is named only where the DNA matches it firmly. For some rows the clone size is stated as once, few or many, or as a class when expanded; others skip it.

TGTGCCAGCAGCTCGGACATACAAGAGACCCAGTACTTC	CASSSDIQETQYF	TRBJ2-5	NA	NA	TRBV7-3
TGCGCCAGCAGCTTTTCAAACGGGGGGTCACAAGAGACCCAGTACTTC	CASSFSNGGSQETQYF	TRBJ2-5	TRBD2	NA	TRBV5-1
TGCAGCGTTGACTACCTGAACAATGAGCAGTTCTTC	CSVDYLNNEQFF	TRBJ2-1	NA	once	TRBV29-1
TGTGCCAGCAGTTTTCTCGTGTGGGACAGGGCGACTGAAGCTTTCTTT	CASSFLVWDRATEAFF	TRBJ1-1	TRBD1	few	TRBV12-3/TRBV12-4
TGTGCCAGCAGTGGGTCGGACAGGCGATCTGACAATGAGCAGTTCTTC	CASSGSDRRSDNEQFF	TRBJ2-1	TRBD1	NA	TRBV28
TGTGCCAGCCAAAGCGGGAGTAAAAGGGTAGGGGAGCTGTTTTTT	CASQSGSKRVGELFF	TRBJ2-2	TRBD2	once	TRBV28
TGCGCCAGCAGCTTGGAACAGATAGGGGAAGCTTTCTTT	CASSLEQIGEAFF	TRBJ1-1	NA	once	TRBV5-1
TGTGCCAGCAGCTTAGGTTTCGGGGCAGTGAACACTGAAGCTTTCTTT	CASSLGFGAVNTEAFF	TRBJ1-1	NA	NA	TRBV7-6
TGTGCCAGCAGCCATGGGACTAGCGGGACCGAGTACCAAGAGACCCAGTACTTC	CASSHGTSGTEYQETQYF	TRBJ2-5	TRBD2	NA	TRBV7-9
TGCGCCAGCAGCTTGCTCCTACTAGCGGCTGAGCTGAGCTCCTACAATGAGCAGTTCTTC	CASSLLLLAAELSSYNEQFF	TRBJ2-1	TRBD2	NA	TRBV5-1
TGTGCCAGCAGTGACCCCCGCTCCTATAATTCACCCCTCCACTTT	CASSDPRSYNSPLHF	TRBJ1-6	NA	NA	TRBV25-1
TGTGCCATCAGTGAGTCGAGGACAGGGGGGCAAGAGACCCAGTACTTC	CAISESRTGGQETQYF	TRBJ2-5	TRBD1	NA	TRBV10-3
TGTGCCAGCAGTTTATCCCAAACCCTAGGGACTGAAGCTTTCTTT	CASSLSQTLGTEAFF	TRBJ1-1	NA	few	TRBV28
TGTGCCAGCAGCGGAGGACAGGGGGGCTACGAGCAGTACTTC	CASSGGQGGYEQYF	TRBJ2-7	TRBD1	NA	TRBV9
TGCAGTGCTAGACAGGGCGTGAACACTGAAGCTTTCTTT	CSARQGVNTEAFF	TRBJ1-1	NA	NA	TRBV20-1
TGCAGCGTTGAAAAGGGCCTAGCAAATGAGCAGTTCTTC	CSVEKGLANEQFF	TRBJ2-1	NA	few	TRBV29-1
TGCAGCGTTGAGCGTATATACAGGGCCGGCTATGGCTACACCTTC	CSVERIYRAGYGYTF	TRBJ1-2	NA	NA	TRBV29-1
TGCGCCAGCAGGGGGGGGGCATCTTCCTACGAGCAGTACTTC	CASRGGASSYEQYF	TRBJ2-7	NA	NA	TRBV5-1
TGTGCCAGCAGTCCCGAGACCTTCTATGGCTACACCTTC	CASSPETFYGYTF	TRBJ1-2	NA	once	TRBV28
TGTGCCAGCAGCCAAGATCTAGCGGGAGATCCTGAGCAGTTCTTC	CASSQDLAGDPEQFF	TRBJ2-1	TRBD2	few	TRBV3-1
TGTGCCAGCAGGCCCCTCGGGACAGGGAATACCTACGAGCAGTACTTC	CASRPLGTGNTYEQYF	TRBJ2-7	TRBD1	NA	TRBV27
TGTGCCACCAGCAGAGCGCGGGAGGGACGGGATACGCAGTATTTT	CATSRAREGRDTQYF	TRBJ2-3	TRBD2	few	TRBV15
TGTGCCATCAGCGGAGCGGGAGTGAGCTCCTACAATGAGCAGTTCTTC	CAISGAGVSSYNEQFF	TRBJ2-1	TRBD2	NA	TRBV10-3
TGTGCCATCAGCTCCGGACAGGGGAAGGGGGATGAGCAGTTCTTC	CAISSGQGKGDEQFF	TRBJ2-1	TRBD1	NA	TRBV10-3
TGCAGCGTTGTTAAGGGGGACATACCCTACGAGCAGTACTTC	CSVVKGDIPYEQYF	TRBJ2-7	NA	few	TRBV29-1
TGTGCCAGCAGCTCTCGCCCAAGCACAGATACGCAGTATTTT	CASSSRPSTDTQYF	TRBJ2-3	NA	NA	TRBV7-2
TGTGCCAGCAGCTCCGACAGGGGTCGGGAGACCCAGTACTTC	CASSSDRGRETQYF	TRBJ2-5	TRBD1	many	TRBV7-2
TGCAGTGCCCCCCACGGGAGGTTGTCCGACAATGAGCAGTTCTTC	CSAPHGRLSDNEQFF	TRBJ2-1	TRBD2	NA	TRBV20-1
TGTGCCAGCAGCTTATGGGGACAGGACTCAGAGACCCAGTACTTC	CASSLWGQDSETQYF	TRBJ2-5	TRBD1	few	TRBV12-3/TRBV12-4
TGCAGTGCCCCGTTAATAGCGGGAACCCCCAATGAGCAGTTCTTC	CSAPLIAGTPNEQFF	TRBJ2-1	TRBD2	few	TRBV20-1
TGTGCCAGCAGCTATGACAGCGTATCTAGCACAGATACGCAGTATTTT	CASSYDSVSSTDTQYF	TRBJ2-3	NA	few	TRBV2
TGTGCCAGCAAAACAGGGTCCTATGGCTACACCTTC	CASKTGSYGYTF	TRBJ1-2	NA	few	TRBV27
TGCGCCAGCAGCTTGTATGGCAATCAGTACGAGAGGGGCCAGTACTTC	CASSLYGNQYERGQYF	TRBJ2-7	NA	few	TRBV5-1
TGTGCCAGCAGTGACGGCGGGAGTGGCACAGATACGCAGTATTTT	CASSDGGSGTDTQYF	TRBJ2-3	TRBD2	few	TRBV6-4
TGTGCCAGCAGCTCCGGCCCGGTGCAGCCCCAGCATTTT	CASSSGPVQPQHF	TRBJ1-5	NA	few	TRBV7-2
TGTGTCAGCAGTTTAGGTCGACAGGCGAATGATTACACCTTC	CVSSLGRQANDYTF	TRBJ1-2	NA	NA	TRBV12-3/TRBV12-4
TGTGCCAGCAGTTCTGGGGGAAGTGTCTACGAGCAGTACTTC	CASSSGGSVYEQYF	TRBJ2-7	NA	NA	TRBV6-5
TGTGCCAGCAGGCTGAACAACCCCTCCTACGAGCAGTACTTC	CASRLNNPSYEQYF	TRBJ2-7	NA	once	TRBV7-2
TGTGCCAGCACCTCCGGGACAGGGTCCTACGAGCAGTACTTC	CASTSGTGSYEQYF	TRBJ2-7	TRBD1	many	TRBV28
TGTGCCAGCAGGCAGGGATTGGACTATGGCTACACCTTC	CASRQGLDYGYTF	TRBJ1-2	NA	NA	TRBV5-4
TGTGCCAGCAGTTTTCGGCAGACCTATGGCTACACCTTC	CASSFRQTYGYTF	TRBJ1-2	NA	NA	TRBV28
TGTGCCAGCAGTCATGAGTCTAACTATGGCTACACCTTC	CASSHESNYGYTF	TRBJ1-2	NA	NA	TRBV7-3
TGCAGCGTCACCCCGGGACAGGGGAACAATGAGCAGTTCTTC	CSVTPGQGNNEQFF	TRBJ2-1	TRBD1	NA	TRBV29-1
TGTGCCAGCAGTTACCCTAGACAGGGGATCTACGAGCAGTACTTC	CASSYPRQGIYEQYF	TRBJ2-7	TRBD1	NA	TRBV6-2/TRBV6-3
TGTGCCAGCAGCCCGGGGACAGGGATTCAAGAGACCCAGTACTTC	CASSPGTGIQETQYF	TRBJ2-5	TRBD1	NA	TRBV7-9
TGTGCCACCAGCAGAGATCCTAACGGTAATCAGCCCCAGCATTTT	CATSRDPNGNQPQHF	TRBJ1-5	NA	NA	TRBV15
TGTGCCAGCAGTTACGGGACAGCGAATCCGCAGTATTTT	CASSYGTANPQYF	TRBJ2-3	TRBD1	NA	TRBV12-3/TRBV12-4
TGTGCCAGCAGTTTAACGGGACGAGGCTACACCTTC	CASSLTGRGYTF	TRBJ1-2	NA	few	TRBV27
TGTGCCAGCAGCCAAGATCGGATTGCTTCCGGGGAGCTGTTTTTT	CASSQDRIASGELFF	TRBJ2-2	NA	NA	TRBV4-2
TGTGCCAGCAGCCCCACCGGGAATGAGCAGTTCTTC	CASSPTGNEQFF	TRBJ2-1	NA	few	TRBV11-1
TGTGCCAGCTCACTTGCAGCGGGTGGGGAAGATGAGCAGTTCTTC	CASSLAAGGEDEQFF	TRBJ2-1	NA	few	TRBV18
TGTGCCAGCAGTTACATGGCGGACACTGAAGCTTTCTTT	CASSYMADTEAFF	TRBJ1-1	NA	NA	TRBV6-6
TGTGCCAGCACCGGACTAGCGGGAGGGCCGGGTTCCTACGAGCAGTACTTC	CASTGLAGGPGSYEQYF	TRBJ2-7	TRBD2	NA	TRBV28